This T cell receptor (beta chain) is drawn from a study of Ad26.COV2.S vaccination and SARS-CoV-2 variants. Overall study context: Ad26.COV2.S given intramuscularly, once or twice 56 days apart.

The protocol was immunoSEQ multiplex PCR, while the TCRdb copy is restricted to in-frame clones and leaves out a portion. The top ten clones hold more than 7% of a sample with over 300,000 clones, 83% of them seen once. Described treatment: approximately 18 received Ad26.COV2.S at low or high dose, single or two shots; roughly five received placebo; per-sample allocation not given. Samples were taken on day 63 after the first vaccine or placebo injection. To note about this clone: Its antigen is not identified.

Study-level findings and limits: Participants given vaccine showed non-spike TCR breadth similar to that of placebo recipients.

CDR1 is KGHSH and CDR2 is LQKENI in the germline V gene. This CDR3 has 17 residues. The ends were cut back, 4 bases at V and 2 bases at J, with 19 bases in the middle. The chain combines TRBV18 with TRBJ2-3; a possible D gene is TRBD2 (6 bases). Here the sequenced sample was peripheral blood, taken in a trial of Ad26.COV2.S vaccine versus placebo. This clonotype was obtained from a person aged 18 to 59 who received the Ad26.COV2.S COVID-19 vaccine or a placebo. The CDR3 loop is CASSQEATRRDTDTQYF. The CDR3 region has the DNA TGTGCCAGCTCACAGGAGGCGACTAGGCGTGACACAGATACGCAGTATTTT.